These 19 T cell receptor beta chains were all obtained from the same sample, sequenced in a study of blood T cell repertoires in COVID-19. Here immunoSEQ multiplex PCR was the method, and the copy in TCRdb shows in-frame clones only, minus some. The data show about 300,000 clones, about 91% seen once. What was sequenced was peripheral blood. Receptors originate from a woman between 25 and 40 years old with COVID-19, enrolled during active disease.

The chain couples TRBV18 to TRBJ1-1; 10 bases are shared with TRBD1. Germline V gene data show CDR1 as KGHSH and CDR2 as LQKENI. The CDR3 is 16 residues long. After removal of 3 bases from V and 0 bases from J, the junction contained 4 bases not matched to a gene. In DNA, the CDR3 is TGTGCCAGCTCACCCCGGGGACAGGGGATGAACACTGAAGCTTTCTTT. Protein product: CASSPRGQGMNTEAFF.

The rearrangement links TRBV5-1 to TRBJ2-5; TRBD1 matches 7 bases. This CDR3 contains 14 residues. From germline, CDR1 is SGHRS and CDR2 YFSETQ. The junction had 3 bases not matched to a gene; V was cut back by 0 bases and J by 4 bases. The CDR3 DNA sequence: TGCGCCAGCAGCTTGGGACAGGGTTTAGAGACCCAGTACTTC. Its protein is CASSLGQGLETQYF.

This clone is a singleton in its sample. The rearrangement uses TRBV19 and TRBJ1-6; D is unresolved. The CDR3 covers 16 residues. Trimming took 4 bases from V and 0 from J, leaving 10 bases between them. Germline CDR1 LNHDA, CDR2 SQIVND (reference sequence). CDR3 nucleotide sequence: TGTGCCAGTAGTAATACCGGTAGCTCCTATAATTCACCCCTCCACTTT. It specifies CASSNTGSSYNSPLHF.

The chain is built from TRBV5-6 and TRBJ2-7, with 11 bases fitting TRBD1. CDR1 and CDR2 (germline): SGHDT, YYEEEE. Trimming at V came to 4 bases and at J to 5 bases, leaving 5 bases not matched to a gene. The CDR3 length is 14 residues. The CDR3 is CASSRRTGGHEQYV. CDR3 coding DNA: TGTGCCAGCAGCCGTCGGACAGGGGGCCACGAGCAGTACGTC.

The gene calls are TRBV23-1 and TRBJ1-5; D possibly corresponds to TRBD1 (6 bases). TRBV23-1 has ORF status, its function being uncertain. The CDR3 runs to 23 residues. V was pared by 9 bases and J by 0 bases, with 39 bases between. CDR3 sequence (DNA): TGCGCCAGGAGAAGGAGCTGTAACATTGTGGGGACATCTTCTCGCTATAGCAATCAGCCCCAGCATTTT. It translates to CARRRSCNIVGTSSRYSNQPQHF.

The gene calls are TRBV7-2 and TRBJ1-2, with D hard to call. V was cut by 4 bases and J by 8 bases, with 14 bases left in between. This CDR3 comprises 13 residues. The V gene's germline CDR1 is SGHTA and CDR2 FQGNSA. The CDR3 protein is CASSSGPDSGYTF. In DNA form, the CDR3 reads TGTGCCAGCAGCTCAGGCCCGGACTCGGGCTACACCTTC.

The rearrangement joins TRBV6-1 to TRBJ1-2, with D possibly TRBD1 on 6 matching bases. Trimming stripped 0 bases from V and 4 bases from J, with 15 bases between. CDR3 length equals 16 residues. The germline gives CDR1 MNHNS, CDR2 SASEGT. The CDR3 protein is CASSEAMGALGYGYTF. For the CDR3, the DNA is TGTGCCAGCAGTGAAGCGATGGGGGCTCTCGGCTATGGCTACACCTTC.

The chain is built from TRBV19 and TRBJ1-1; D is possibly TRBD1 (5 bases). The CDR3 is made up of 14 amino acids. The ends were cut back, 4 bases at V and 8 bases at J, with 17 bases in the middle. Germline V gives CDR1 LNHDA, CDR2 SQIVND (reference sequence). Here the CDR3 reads CASSTWDFQGEAFF. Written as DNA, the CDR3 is TGTGCCAGTAGTACTTGGGACTTCCAAGGGGAAGCTTTCTTT.

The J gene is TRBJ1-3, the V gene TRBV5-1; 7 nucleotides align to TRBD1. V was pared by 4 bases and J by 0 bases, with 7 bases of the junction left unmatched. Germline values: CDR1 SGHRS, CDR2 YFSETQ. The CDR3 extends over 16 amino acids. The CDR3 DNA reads TGCGCCAGCAGCCAGGGACAGATTCTCTCTGGAAACACCATATATTTT. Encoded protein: CASSQGQILSGNTIYF.

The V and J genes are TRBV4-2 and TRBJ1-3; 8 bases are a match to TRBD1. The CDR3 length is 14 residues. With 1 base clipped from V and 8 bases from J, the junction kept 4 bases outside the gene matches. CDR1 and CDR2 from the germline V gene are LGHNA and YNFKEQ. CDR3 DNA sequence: TGTGCCAGCAGCCAAGGGACAGGGCGGGACACCATATATTTT. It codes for CASSQGTGRDTIYF.

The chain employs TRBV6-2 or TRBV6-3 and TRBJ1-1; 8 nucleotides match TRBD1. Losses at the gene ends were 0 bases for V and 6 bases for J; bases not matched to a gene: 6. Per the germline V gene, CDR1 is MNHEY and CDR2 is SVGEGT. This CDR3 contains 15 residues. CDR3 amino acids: CASSYSRTGSAEAFF. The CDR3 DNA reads TGTGCCAGCAGTTACTCTAGGACAGGGAGCGCTGAAGCTTTCTTT.

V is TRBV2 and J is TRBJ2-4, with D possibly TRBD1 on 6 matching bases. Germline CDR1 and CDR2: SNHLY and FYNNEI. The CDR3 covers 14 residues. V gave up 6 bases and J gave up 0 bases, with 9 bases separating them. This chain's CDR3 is CASSRTAAKNIQYF. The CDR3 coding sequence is TGTGCCAGCAGCCGGACAGCAGCCAAAAACATTCAGTACTTC.

The CDR3 DNA sequence: TGTGCCAGCAGCCTCCGGGACAGGATTTACGAGCAGTACTTC. It encodes CASSLRDRIYEQYF. V usage is TRBV3-1 (or the pseudogene TRBV3-2) and J usage is TRBJ2-7, with 8 nucleotides matching TRBD1. Germline V gene sequence: CDR1 LGHDT, CDR2 YNNKEL (reference sequence). The CDR3 totals 14 residues. V was clipped by 4 bases and J by 4 bases; unmatched bases: 6.

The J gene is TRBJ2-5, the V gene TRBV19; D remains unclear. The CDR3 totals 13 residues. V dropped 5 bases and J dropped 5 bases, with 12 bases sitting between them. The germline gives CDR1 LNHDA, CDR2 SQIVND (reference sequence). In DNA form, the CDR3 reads TGTGCCAGTAGTTCCGACACCGGCGAGACCCAGTACTTC. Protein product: CASSSDTGETQYF.

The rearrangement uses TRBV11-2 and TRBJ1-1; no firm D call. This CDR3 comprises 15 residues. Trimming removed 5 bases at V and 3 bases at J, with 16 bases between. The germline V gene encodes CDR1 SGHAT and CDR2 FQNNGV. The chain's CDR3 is CASSLPWSDHTEAFF. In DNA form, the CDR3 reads TGTGCCAGCAGCCTTCCTTGGTCAGATCACACTGAAGCTTTCTTT.

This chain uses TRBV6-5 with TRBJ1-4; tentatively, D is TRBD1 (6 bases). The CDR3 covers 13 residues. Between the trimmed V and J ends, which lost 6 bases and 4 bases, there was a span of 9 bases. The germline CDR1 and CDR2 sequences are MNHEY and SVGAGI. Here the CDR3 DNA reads TGTGCCAGCAGCGGACAGTATAATGAAAAACTGTTTTTT. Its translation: CASSGQYNEKLFF.

The CDR3 here is CASSPTGGGELFF. In DNA form, the CDR3 reads TGCGCCAGCAGCCCTACAGGGGGCGGGGAGCTGTTTTTT. This chain connects TRBV5-1 to TRBJ2-2; 8 bases are a match to TRBD1. There are 13 residues in the CDR3. Per germline, CDR1 SGHRS and CDR2 YFSETQ. The V segment lost 4 bases and the J segment 7 bases; nucleotides outside the gene matches: 3.

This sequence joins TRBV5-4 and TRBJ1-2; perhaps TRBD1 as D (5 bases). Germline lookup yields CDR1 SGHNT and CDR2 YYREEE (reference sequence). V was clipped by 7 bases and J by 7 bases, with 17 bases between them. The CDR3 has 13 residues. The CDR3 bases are TGTGCCAGCTTCATGGCAGGGCGCGTTGGCTACACCTTC. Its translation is CASFMAGRVGYTF. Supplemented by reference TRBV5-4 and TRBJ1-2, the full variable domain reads ETGVTQSPTHLIKTRGQQVTLRCSSQSGHNTVSWYQQALGQGPQFIFQYYREEENGRGNFPPRFSGLQFPNYSSELNVNALELDDSALYLCASFMAGRVGYTFGSGTRLTVV.

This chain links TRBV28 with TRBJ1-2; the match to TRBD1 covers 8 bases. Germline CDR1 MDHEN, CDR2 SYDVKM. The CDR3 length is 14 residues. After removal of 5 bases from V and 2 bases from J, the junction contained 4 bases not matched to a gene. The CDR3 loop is CASSRQGFNYGYTF. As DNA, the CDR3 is TGTGCCAGCAGTCGACAGGGGTTCAACTATGGCTACACCTTC.